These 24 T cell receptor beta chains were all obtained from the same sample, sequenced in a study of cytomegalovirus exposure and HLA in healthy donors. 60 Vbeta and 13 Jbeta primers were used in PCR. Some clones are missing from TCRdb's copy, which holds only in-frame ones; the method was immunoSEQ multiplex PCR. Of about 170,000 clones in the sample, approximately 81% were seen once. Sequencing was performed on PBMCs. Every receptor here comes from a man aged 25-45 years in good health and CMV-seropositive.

CDR3 protein: CASSLKSETQYF. DNA of the CDR3: TGTGCCAGCAGCTTGAAATCGGAGACCCAGTACTTC. The chain combines TRBV5-4 with TRBJ2-5; no firm D call. Germline CDR1 is SGHNT and CDR2 is YYREEE (reference sequence). This CDR3 is 12 amino acids long. Trimming stripped 1 base from V and 5 bases from J, with 6 bases between. Combining the CDR3 with reference TRBV5-4 and TRBJ2-5 gives the whole variable domain ETGVTQSPTHLIKTRGQQVTLRCSSQSGHNTVSWYQQALGQGPQFIFQYYREEENGRGNFPPRFSGLQFPNYSSELNVNALELDDSALYLCASSLKSETQYFGPGTRLLVL.

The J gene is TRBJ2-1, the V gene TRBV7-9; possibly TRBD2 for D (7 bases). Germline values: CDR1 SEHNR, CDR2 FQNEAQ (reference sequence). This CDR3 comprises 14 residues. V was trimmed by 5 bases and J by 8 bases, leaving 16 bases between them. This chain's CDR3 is CASSPSEGGHEQFF. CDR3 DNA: TGTGCCAGCAGCCCTTCGGAGGGGGGGCATGAGCAGTTCTTC.

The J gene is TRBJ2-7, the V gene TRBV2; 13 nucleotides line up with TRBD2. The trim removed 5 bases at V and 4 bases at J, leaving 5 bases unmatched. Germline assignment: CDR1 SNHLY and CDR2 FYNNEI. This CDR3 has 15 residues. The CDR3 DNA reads TGTGCCAGCAGTCAAGGGACTAGCGGGGCTTACGAGCAGTACGTC. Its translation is CASSQGTSGAYEQYV.

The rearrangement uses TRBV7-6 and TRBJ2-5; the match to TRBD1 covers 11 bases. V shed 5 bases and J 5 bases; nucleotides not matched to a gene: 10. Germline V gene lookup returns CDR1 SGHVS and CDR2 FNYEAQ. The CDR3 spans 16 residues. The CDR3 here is CASSTGTGGSFETQYF. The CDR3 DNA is TGTGCCAGCAGCACGGGGACAGGGGGGTCCTTTGAGACCCAGTACTTC.

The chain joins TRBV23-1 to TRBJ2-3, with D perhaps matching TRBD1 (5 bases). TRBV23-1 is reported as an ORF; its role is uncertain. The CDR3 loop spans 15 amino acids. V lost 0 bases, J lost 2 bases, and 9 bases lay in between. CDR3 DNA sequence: TGCGCCAGCAGTCAATCGCCCAGGGTCACAGATACGCAGTATTTT. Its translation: CASSQSPRVTDTQYF.

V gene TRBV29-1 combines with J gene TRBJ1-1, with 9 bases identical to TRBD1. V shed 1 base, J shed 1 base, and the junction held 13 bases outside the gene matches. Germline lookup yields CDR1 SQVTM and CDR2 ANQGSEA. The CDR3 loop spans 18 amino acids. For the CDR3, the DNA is TGCAGCGTTGAAGGCGGACAGGGGAGGGTCTCGAAGAACACTGAAGCTTTCTTT. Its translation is CSVEGGQGRVSKNTEAFF.

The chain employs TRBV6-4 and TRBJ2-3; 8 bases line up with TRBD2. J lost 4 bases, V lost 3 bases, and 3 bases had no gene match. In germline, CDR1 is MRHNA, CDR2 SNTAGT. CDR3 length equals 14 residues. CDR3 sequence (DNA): TGTGCCAGCAGTGAGGAGCGGGAGTCAGATACGCAGTATTTT. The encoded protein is CASSEERESDTQYF.

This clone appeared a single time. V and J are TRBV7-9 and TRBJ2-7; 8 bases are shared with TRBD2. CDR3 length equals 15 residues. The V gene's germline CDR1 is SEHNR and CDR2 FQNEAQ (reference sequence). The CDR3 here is CSSSLSGASSYEQYV. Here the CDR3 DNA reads TGTTCCAGCAGCCTTAGCGGGGCGAGCTCCTACGAGCAGTACGTC.

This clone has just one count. DNA of the CDR3: TGTGCCAGCAGCTCGGGACTAGCGGGCATCCAAGAGACCCAGTACTTC. As protein: CASSSGLAGIQETQYF. V usage is TRBV13 and J usage is TRBJ2-5; TRBD2 aligns across 12 bases. The V gene end was trimmed by 4 bases and the J gene end by 1 base; junction bases not matched to a gene: 4. CDR1 is PRHDT and CDR2 is FYEKMQ in the germline V gene (reference sequence). This CDR3 region has 16 residues. Drawing the rest from reference TRBV13 and TRBJ2-5, the complete variable domain is AAGVIQSPRHLIKEKRETATLKCYPIPRHDTVYWYQQGPGQDPQFLISFYEKMQSDKGSIPDRFSAQQFSDYHSELNMSSLELGDSALYFCASSSGLAGIQETQYFGPGTRLLVL.

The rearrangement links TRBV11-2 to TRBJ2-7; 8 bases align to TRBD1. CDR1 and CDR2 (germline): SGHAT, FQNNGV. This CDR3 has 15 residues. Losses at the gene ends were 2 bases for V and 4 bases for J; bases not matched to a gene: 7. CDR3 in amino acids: CASSLPDRERYEQYF. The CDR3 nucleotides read TGTGCCAGCAGCTTACCGGACAGGGAGAGGTACGAGCAGTACTTC.

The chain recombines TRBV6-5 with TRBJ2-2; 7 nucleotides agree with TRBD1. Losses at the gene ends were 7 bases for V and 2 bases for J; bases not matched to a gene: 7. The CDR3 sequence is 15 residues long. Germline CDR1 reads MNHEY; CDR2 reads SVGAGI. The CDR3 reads CASNRGQSNTGELFF. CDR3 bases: TGTGCCAGCAACCGGGGACAGAGTAACACCGGGGAGCTGTTTTTT.

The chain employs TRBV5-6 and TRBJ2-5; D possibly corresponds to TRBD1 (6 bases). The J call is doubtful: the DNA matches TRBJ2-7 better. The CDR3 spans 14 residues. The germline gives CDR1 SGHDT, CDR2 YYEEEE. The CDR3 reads CASSPPTGYYEQYF. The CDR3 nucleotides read TGTGCCAGCAGCCCCCCGACAGGATACTACGAGCAGTACTTC.

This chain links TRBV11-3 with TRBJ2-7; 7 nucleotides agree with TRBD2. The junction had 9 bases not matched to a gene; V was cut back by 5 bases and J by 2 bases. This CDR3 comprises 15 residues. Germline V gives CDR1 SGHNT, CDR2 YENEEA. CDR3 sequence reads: CASSMGGSGTYEQYF. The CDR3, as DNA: TGTGCCAGCAGCATGGGGGGGAGCGGTACCTACGAGCAGTACTTC.

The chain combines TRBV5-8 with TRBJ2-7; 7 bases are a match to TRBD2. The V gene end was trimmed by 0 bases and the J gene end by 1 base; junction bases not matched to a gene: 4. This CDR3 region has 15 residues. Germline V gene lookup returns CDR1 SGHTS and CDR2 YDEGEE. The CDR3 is CASSLGRGSSYEQYF. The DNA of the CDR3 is TGTGCCAGCAGCTTGGGGCGCGGGAGTTCCTACGAGCAGTACTTC.

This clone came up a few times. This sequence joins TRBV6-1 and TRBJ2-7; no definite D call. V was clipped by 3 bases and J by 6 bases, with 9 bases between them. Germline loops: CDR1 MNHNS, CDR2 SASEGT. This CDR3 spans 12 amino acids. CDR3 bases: TGTGCCAGCAGTGACCCACTATCCGAGCAGTACGTC. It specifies CASSDPLSEQYV.

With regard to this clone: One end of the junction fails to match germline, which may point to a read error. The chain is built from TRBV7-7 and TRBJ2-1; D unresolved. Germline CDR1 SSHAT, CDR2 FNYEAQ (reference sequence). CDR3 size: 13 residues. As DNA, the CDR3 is TGTGCTAGCAGCTTAGGAGTACTCAATGAGCAGTTCTTC. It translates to CASSLGVLNEQFF.

Here the CDR3 DNA reads TGTGCCAGCAGCCTGGGACAGCCATATGGGGACTCTCCTTTGCGTGAGCAGTTCTTC. This translates into CASSLGQPYGDSPLREQFF. This chain connects TRBV7-9 to TRBJ2-1; D possibly corresponds to TRBD1 (7 bases). The V gene lost 5 bases and the J gene lost 9 bases, with 32 bases spanning the gap. Looked up from germline, CDR1 is SEHNR and CDR2 is FQNEAQ (reference sequence). The CDR3 loop spans 19 amino acids.

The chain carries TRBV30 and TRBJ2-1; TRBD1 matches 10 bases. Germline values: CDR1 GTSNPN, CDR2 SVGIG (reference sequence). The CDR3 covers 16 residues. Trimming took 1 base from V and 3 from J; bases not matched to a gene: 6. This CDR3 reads CAWSAWDRGDYNEQFF. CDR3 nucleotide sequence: TGTGCCTGGAGTGCCTGGGACAGGGGCGACTACAATGAGCAGTTCTTC.

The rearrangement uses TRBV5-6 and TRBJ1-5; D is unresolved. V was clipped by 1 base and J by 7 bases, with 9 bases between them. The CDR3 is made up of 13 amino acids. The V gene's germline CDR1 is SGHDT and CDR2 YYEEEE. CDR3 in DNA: TGTGCCAGCAGCTTGTATGATGGCCAGCCCCAGCATTTT. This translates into CASSLYDGQPQHF.

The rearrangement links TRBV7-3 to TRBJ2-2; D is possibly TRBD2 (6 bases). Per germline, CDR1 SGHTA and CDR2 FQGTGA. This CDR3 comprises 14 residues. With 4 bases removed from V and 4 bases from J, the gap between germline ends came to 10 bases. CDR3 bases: TGTGCCAGCAGCTACCTCGGGGGCACCGGGGAGCTGTTTTTT. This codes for CASSYLGGTGELFF.

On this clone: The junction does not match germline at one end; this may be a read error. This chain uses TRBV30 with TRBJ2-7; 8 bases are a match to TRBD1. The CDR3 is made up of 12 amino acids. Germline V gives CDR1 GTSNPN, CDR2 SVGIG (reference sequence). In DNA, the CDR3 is TGTGCCTGGAGTCCGGGACAGGCCGCAATTCGCTTC. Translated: CAWSPGQAAIRF. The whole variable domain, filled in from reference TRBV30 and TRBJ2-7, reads SQTIHQWPATLVQPVGSPLSLECTVEGTSNPNLYWYRQAAGRGLQLLFYSVGIGQISSEVPQNLSASRPQDRQFILSSKKLLLSDSGFYLCAWSPGQAAIRFGPGTRLTVT.

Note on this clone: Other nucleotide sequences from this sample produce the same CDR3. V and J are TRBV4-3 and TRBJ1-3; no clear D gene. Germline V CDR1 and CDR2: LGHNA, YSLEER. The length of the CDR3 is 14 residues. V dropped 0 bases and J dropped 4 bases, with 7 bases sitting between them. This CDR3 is CASSQDLEGNTIYF. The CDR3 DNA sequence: TGCGCCAGCAGCCAAGACTTGGAGGGAAACACCATATATTTT.

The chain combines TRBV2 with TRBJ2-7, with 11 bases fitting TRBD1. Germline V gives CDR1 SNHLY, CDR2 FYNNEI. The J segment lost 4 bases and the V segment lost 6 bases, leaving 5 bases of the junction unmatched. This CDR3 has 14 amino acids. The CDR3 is CASSGQGAKYEQYF. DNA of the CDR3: TGTGCCAGCAGCGGACAGGGGGCGAAATACGAGCAGTACTTC.

CDR3 bases: TGTGCCAGCTCACATCTCGGCGCGGGAGAGGCAGATACGCAGTATTTT. This translates into CASSHLGAGEADTQYF. The chain is built from TRBV18 and TRBJ2-3, with 7 bases lining up with TRBD2. Germline CDR1 KGHSH, CDR2 LQKENI. The CDR3 sequence is 16 residues long. V lost 4 bases and J lost 4; bases outside the gene matches: 11.